Listed here are 10 T cell receptor beta chains from one sample, sequenced in a study of T cell responses to AZD1222 COVID-19 vaccine. The assay was immunoSEQ multiplex PCR, and TCRdb's table has in-frame clones only and misses some. The sample yields around 100,000 clones, 84% seen once. The sequencing here drew on peripheral blood, taken on day 0 of AZD1222 vaccination. The receptors shown here come from an adult in good health.

This chain uses TRBV9 with TRBJ1-4; D is possibly TRBD1 (5 bases). Trimming removed 3 bases from V and 5 bases from J, with 14 bases in between. The CDR3 is made up of 15 amino acids. From germline, CDR1 is SGDLS and CDR2 YYNGEE. CDR3 sequence (DNA): TGTGCCAGCAGCGCCGCCGGGGCCATAAATGAAAAACTGTTTTTT. Encoded protein: CASSAAGAINEKLFF. The variable domain in full, completed from reference TRBV9 and TRBJ1-4, reads DSGVTQTPKHLITATGQRVTLRCSPRSGDLSVYWYQQSLDQGLQFLIQYYNGEERAKGNILERFSAQQFPDLHSELNLSSLELGDSALYFCASSAAGAINEKLFFGSGTQLSVL.

The chain uses TRBV28 and TRBJ1-2; D unresolved. This CDR3 contains 13 residues. Trimming removed 7 bases from V and 4 bases from J, with 13 bases in between. Germline CDR1 and CDR2: MDHEN and SYDVKM. The CDR3 region is CASNPTGFYGYTF. The CDR3 DNA is TGTGCCAGCAATCCCACGGGGTTCTATGGCTACACCTTC.

The chain couples TRBV3-1 (or the pseudogene TRBV3-2) to TRBJ2-3; TRBD2 matches at 9 bases. This CDR3 is 18 amino acids long. Germline V gene sequence: CDR1 LGHDT, CDR2 YNNKEL (reference sequence). J gave up 0 bases and V 0 bases, and 7 bases lay outside the gene matches. The CDR3, as DNA: TGTGCCAGCAGCCAAGATATCTTGACTAGCGGAAGCACAGATACGCAGTATTTT. This codes for CASSQDILTSGSTDTQYF.

On this clone itself: Its ends do not fully match the called genes, so a read error is possible. This chain joins TRBV12-3 or TRBV12-4 and TRBJ2-5; 7 bases are shared with TRBD1. CDR3 length: 13 amino acids. The CDR3 bases are TGTGCCAGCAGACCACAGGGGCAAGCGACCCAGTACTTC. Encoded protein: CASRPQGQATQYF.

This clone was recorded once. The chain couples TRBV10-3 to TRBJ2-1; D may correspond to TRBD1 or TRBD2 (7 bases each). Trimming stripped 3 bases from V and 7 bases from J, with 10 bases between. CDR3 length equals 13 residues. CDR1 is ENHRY, CDR2 SYGVKD, per germline. This chain's CDR3 is CAISDRGGNEQFF. In DNA, the CDR3 is TGTGCCATCAGTGACAGGGGGGGGAATGAGCAGTTCTTC.

J is TRBJ1-4 and V is TRBV6-1; D is unresolved. Germline V lookup: CDR1 MNHNS, CDR2 SASEGT. V was cut by 1 base and J by 1 base, with 7 bases left in between. This CDR3 comprises 15 residues. CDR3 sequence: CASSEGSETNEKLFF. The CDR3 nucleotides are TGTGCCAGCAGTGAAGGGAGTGAAACTAATGAAAAACTGTTTTTT.

The J gene is TRBJ1-5, the V gene TRBV5-1; D not resolved. V dropped 4 bases and J dropped 7 bases, with 18 bases sitting between them. From germline, CDR1 is SGHRS and CDR2 YFSETQ. The CDR3 length is 15 residues. The CDR3 sequence is CASSLGGVFGQPQHF. The CDR3, as DNA: TGCGCCAGCAGCCTGGGAGGTGTTTTCGGGCAGCCCCAGCATTTT.

The CDR3 nucleotides read TGTGCCAGCAGCCCCCCCAGGGTGGCTGCAACTAATGAAAAACTGTTTTTT. Protein product: CASSPPRVAATNEKLFF. This rearrangement joins TRBV3-1 (or the pseudogene TRBV3-2) to TRBJ1-4, with D possibly matching TRBD1 (5 bases). In germline, CDR1 is LGHDT, CDR2 YNNKEL (reference sequence). Trimming took off 4 bases at V and 0 bases at J, with 15 bases between the two ends. This CDR3 is built from 17 residues.

V gene TRBV7-9 combines with J gene TRBJ1-5; 7 positions agree with TRBD1. J was trimmed by 6 bases and V by 2 bases; bases with no gene match: 4. The germline V gene has CDR1 SEHNR and CDR2 FQNEAQ (reference sequence). The CDR3 covers 14 residues. The chain's CDR3 is CASSLQGEGQPQHF. The CDR3 DNA reads TGTGCCAGCAGCTTACAGGGGGAGGGTCAGCCCCAGCATTTT.

The chain is built from TRBV29-1 and TRBJ2-5; weak D call: TRBD1 (5 bases). The CDR3 runs to 13 residues. The germline V and J ends were trimmed by 4 bases and 4 bases, with 13 bases remaining between them. The germline CDR1 and CDR2 sequences are SQVTM and ANQGSEA. Written as DNA, the CDR3 is TGCAGCGTTGTTCGGCAGGGCCCAGAGACCCAGTACTTC. Translating it yields CSVVRQGPETQYF.